This T cell receptor (beta chain) was profiled in a study of T cell responses to AZD1222 COVID-19 vaccine. Method: immunoSEQ multiplex PCR; TCRdb's copy keeps in-frame clones and lacks some. Here the sample spans roughly 140,000 clones, roughly 91% being singletons. Study conclusions and caveats: Spike-spanning, vaccine-associated CD4 TCRs were dominant at 160-218 and 743-854.

Germline V lookup: CDR1 SGHTA, CDR2 FQGNSA. V lost 1 base to trimming and J lost 6 bases, with 12 bases between them. This CDR3 region has 14 residues. Worth noting for this clone: Its specificity is unknown.

Sequencing used peripheral blood, obtained 28 days after the second AZD1222 dose. This chain connects TRBV7-2 to TRBJ1-2; unclear D gene. The sequence came from an adult who received the AZD1222 COVID-19 vaccine. As DNA, the CDR3 is TGTGCCAGCAGCTTAGGTAGACAATCTGATGGCTACACCTTC. Amino acid sequence: CASSLGRQSDGYTF.